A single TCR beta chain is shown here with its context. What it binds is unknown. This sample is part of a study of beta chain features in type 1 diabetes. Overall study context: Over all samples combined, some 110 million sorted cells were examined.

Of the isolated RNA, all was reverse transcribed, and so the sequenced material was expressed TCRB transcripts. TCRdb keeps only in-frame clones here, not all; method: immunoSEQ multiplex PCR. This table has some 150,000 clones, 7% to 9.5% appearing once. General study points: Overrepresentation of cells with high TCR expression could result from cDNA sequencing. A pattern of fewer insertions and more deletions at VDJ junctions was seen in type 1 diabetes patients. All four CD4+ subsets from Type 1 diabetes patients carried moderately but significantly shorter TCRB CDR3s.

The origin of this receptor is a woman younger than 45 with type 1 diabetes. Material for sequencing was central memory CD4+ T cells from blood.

The CDR3 sequence is CASSPRPGTGGNEQFF. The CDR3 bases are TGTGCCAGCAGCCCCCGTCCCGGGACAGGGGGGAATGAGCAGTTCTTC. The rearrangement uses TRBV7-9 and TRBJ2-1; 11 bases map to TRBD1. J was trimmed by 7 bases and V by 5 bases; bases with no gene match: 10. CDR3 length equals 16 residues. The germline V gene encodes CDR1 SEHNR and CDR2 FQNEAQ (reference sequence).